The text below deals with one T cell receptor (beta chain). Its specificity is unknown. These data come from a study of cytomegalovirus exposure and HLA in healthy donors. Study-wide background: Findings of an earlier analysis included some 110 million unique TCR beta sequences from 180 million or so T cells.

The PCR was carried out with 60 Vbeta primers and 13 Jbeta primers. The repertoire was sequenced with immunoSEQ multiplex PCR; TCRdb's copy has only in-frame clones and lacks some. The data show about 120,000 clones, 73% seen once. Study-wide results and caveats: Within an earlier analysis, most TCR beta V segments proved productive either about 90% or about 30% of the time. The majority of CMV-associated TCR beta chains were reported as apparently HLA-restricted in a later analysis. Many donors carried some public TCRs, although rarity characterized most TCR sequences.

CDR1 is MGHRA, CDR2 YSYEKL, per germline. The CDR3 has 17 amino acids. The V and J ends lost 0 bases and 3 bases, in that order; junction bases with no gene match: 9. The source is a woman aged 40 to 55 in good health and CMV-seronegative. V gene TRBV4-1 combines with J gene TRBJ2-7; 9 bases align to TRBD2. The material sequenced was PBMCs. CDR3 in DNA: TGCGCCAGCAGCCAAGATCTAAGCGGGAGGACCGGCTACGAGCAGTACTTC. Protein sequence: CASSQDLSGRTGYEQYF.